Below, 32 T cell receptor beta chains from the same sample are listed, as sequenced in a study of blood T cell repertoires in COVID-19. The data were produced by immunoSEQ multiplex PCR, yet TCRdb's version contains in-frame clones alone and is incomplete. The data hold 90,000 to 120,000 clones, with approximately 80% observed a single time. What was sequenced was peripheral blood. The receptor source for this set is a man in his 70s with acute or convalescent COVID-19.

The CDR3 region has the DNA TGTGCCAGCAGCGTTTCAGGGGAAGCTAGTGGCTACACCTTC. Translation gives CASSVSGEASGYTF. V and J are TRBV9 and TRBJ1-2, with D maybe TRBD1 (6 bases). V lost 2 bases and J 7 bases, leaving 15 bases between the germline ends. CDR3 length: 14 residues. CDR1 and CDR2 from the germline V gene are SGDLS and YYNGEE. Together with reference TRBV9 and TRBJ1-2, the CDR3 gives the full variable domain: DSGVTQTPKHLITATGQRVTLRCSPRSGDLSVYWYQQSLDQGLQFLIQYYNGEERAKGNILERFSAQQFPDLHSELNLSSLELGDSALYFCASSVSGEASGYTFGSGTRLTVV.

The table lists this clone with a few counts. The rearrangement links TRBV19 to TRBJ1-5; TRBD1 aligns across 8 bases. Germline V gene sequence: CDR1 LNHDA, CDR2 SQIVND (reference sequence). This CDR3 has 16 residues. V was pared by 3 bases and J by 5 bases, with 9 bases of the junction left unmatched. CDR3 bases: TGTGCCAGTAGTATTAACGGACAGGGTTGGGATCAGCCCCAGCATTTT. Amino acids: CASSINGQGWDQPQHF.

This clone appeared a few times. J is TRBJ1-2 and V is TRBV29-1; a weak D match, TRBD1 (6 bases). CDR1 is SQVTM, CDR2 ANQGSEA, per germline. The CDR3 consists of 10 residues. With 6 bases removed from V and 6 bases from J, the gap between germline ends came to 8 bases. CDR3 sequence (DNA): TGCAGCGTACAGGGTGATGGCTACACCTTC. This translates into CSVQGDGYTF.

The chain links TRBV7-6 to TRBJ2-5; D uncertain. The CDR3 is 11 amino acids. The ends were cut back, 3 bases at V and 5 bases at J, with 4 bases in the middle. Germline CDR1 is SGHVS and CDR2 is FNYEAQ. The CDR3 is CASSFQETQYF. The CDR3 DNA reads as TGTGCCAGCAGCTTCCAGGAGACCCAGTACTTC.

The chain has TRBV18 and TRBJ2-4; 7 nucleotides match TRBD1. The CDR3 covers 13 residues. V lost 0 bases and J lost 13; bases outside the gene matches: 6. From germline, CDR1 is KGHSH and CDR2 LQKENI. Written as DNA, the CDR3 is TGTGCCAGCTCACCACCGGTCGACAGGGTCCAGTACTTC. As protein: CASSPPVDRVQYF.

This chain joins TRBV7-8 and TRBJ1-1, with a possible D match to TRBD1 (5 bases). The germline V gene encodes CDR1 SGHVS and CDR2 FQNEAQ. V lost 1 base to trimming and J lost 6 bases, with 12 bases between them. The CDR3 contains 14 residues. CDR3 DNA sequence: TGTGCCAGCAGCTTAGATTTCAGGGAGGCTGAAGCTTTCTTT. Its translation: CASSLDFREAEAFF.

The chain joins TRBV12-3 or TRBV12-4 to TRBJ1-5; TRBD1 matches at 8 bases. Losses at the gene ends were 8 bases for V and 7 bases for J; bases not matched to a gene: 4. CDR3 length equals 12 residues. The CDR3 protein is CASQGARQPQHF. The CDR3 DNA reads as TGTGCCAGCCAGGGGGCACGCCAGCCCCAGCATTTT.

The CDR3 sequence: CASSLGQREGREEYF. The CDR3 DNA follows: TGTGCCAGCAGCTTAGGACAGCGGGAGGGTCGGGAGGAGTACTTC. V usage is TRBV5-4 and J usage is TRBJ2-7; TRBD2 agrees at 10 bases. Germline V gives CDR1 SGHNT, CDR2 YYREEE (reference sequence). V lost 2 bases to trimming and J lost 11 bases; unmatched junction nucleotides: 13. The CDR3 runs to 15 residues.

V usage is TRBV7-9 and J usage is TRBJ1-3; 8 bases are a match to TRBD1. CDR1 is SEHNR and CDR2 is FQNEAQ in the germline V gene (reference sequence). The V segment lost 4 bases and the J segment 3 bases; nucleotides outside the gene matches: 2. The CDR3 is 14 residues long. CDR3 residues: CASSSGQGGNTIYF. The CDR3 DNA reads as TGTGCCAGCAGCTCCGGACAGGGTGGAAACACCATATATTTT. Based on the CDR3 plus reference TRBV7-9 and TRBJ1-3, the full variable domain is DTGVSQNPRHKITKRGQNVTFRCDPISEHNRLYWYRQTLGQGPEFLTYFQNEAQLEKSRLLSDRFSAERPKGSFSTLEIQRTEQGDSAMYLCASSSGQGGNTIYFGEGSWLTVV.

This sequence joins TRBV5-1 and TRBJ2-5; D perhaps matches TRBD2 (7 bases). Trimming took 4 bases from V and 6 from J, leaving 22 bases between them. The germline gives CDR1 SGHRS, CDR2 YFSETQ. The CDR3 sequence is 16 residues long. The CDR3 is CASSPWGGGGSKTQYF. The CDR3 nucleotides read TGCGCCAGCAGCCCCTGGGGGGGCGGGGGATCTAAGACCCAGTACTTC.

The V gene is TRBV5-1, the J gene TRBJ1-1; D gene uncertain. The CDR3 is 14 residues long. CDR1 is SGHRS, CDR2 YFSETQ, per germline. Trimming cost V 0 bases and J 2 bases, with 8 bases left between them. The DNA for the CDR3 is TGCGCCAGCAGCTTGGAATCCAGAAACACTGAAGCTTTCTTT. Translated, it gives CASSLESRNTEAFF.

The chain links TRBV7-3 to TRBJ2-6; 9 bases align to TRBD1. This CDR3 spans 15 amino acids. Germline V gives CDR1 SGHTA, CDR2 FQGTGA. V trimming: 5 bases; J trimming: 8 bases; junction bases outside the gene matches: 7. The CDR3 sequence is CASSETGTGTNVLTF. The CDR3 DNA sequence: TGTGCCAGCAGCGAAACCGGGACAGGGACCAACGTCCTGACTTTC.

J is TRBJ1-3 and V is TRBV6-5, with 7 bases lining up with TRBD1. V lost 6 bases to trimming and J lost 5 bases; unmatched junction nucleotides: 7. Per germline, CDR1 MNHEY and CDR2 SVGAGI. The CDR3 runs to 14 residues. The CDR3 is CASSSGQDRNTIYF. The CDR3 bases are TGTGCCAGCAGCTCAGGACAGGACCGAAACACCATATATTTT.

J is TRBJ2-1 and V is TRBV9; 14 nucleotides agree with TRBD2. The germline gives CDR1 SGDLS, CDR2 YYNGEE. The CDR3 sequence is 19 residues long. The V and J ends lost 4 bases and 1 base, in that order; junction bases with no gene match: 10. CDR3 sequence (DNA): TGTGCCAGCAGCCCCACCGGGACTAGCGGGGGCTCATCCTACAATGAGCAGTTCTTC. Translated: CASSPTGTSGGSSYNEQFF.

This chain connects TRBV14 to TRBJ2-1, with 10 bases lining up with TRBD2. Germline CDR1 SGHDN, CDR2 FVKESK. J gave up 10 bases and V 4 bases, and 4 bases lay outside the gene matches. The CDR3 is 13 amino acids. The CDR3 DNA sequence: TGTGCCAGCAGCCCGGGACTAGCGACGGAGCAGTTCTTC. Its translation: CASSPGLATEQFF. The variable domain in full, with the rest retrieved from reference TRBV14 and TRBJ2-1, is EAGVTQFPSHSVIEKGQTVTLRCDPISGHDNLYWYRRVMGKEIKFLLHFVKESKQDESGMPNNRFLAERTGGTYSTLKVQPAELEDSGVYFCASSPGLATEQFFGPGTRLTVL.

This CDR3 reads CATSSGGHEQFF. The DNA for the CDR3 is TGTGCCACCAGCAGCGGGGGACATGAGCAGTTCTTC. The chain carries TRBV15 and TRBJ2-1, with D possibly matching TRBD2 (6 bases). This CDR3 has 12 amino acids. Trimming removed 3 bases at V and 8 bases at J, with 8 bases between. The germline V gene has CDR1 LNHNV and CDR2 YYDKDF (reference sequence).

This clone was counted between two and nine times. This rearrangement joins TRBV20-1 to TRBJ1-5; 8 nucleotides align to TRBD1. The germline V gene encodes CDR1 DFQATT and CDR2 SNEGSKA (reference sequence). With 3 bases clipped from V and 4 bases from J, the junction kept 5 bases outside the gene matches. This CDR3 spans 14 amino acids. The CDR3 spells CSASLWDRNQPQHF. The CDR3, as DNA: TGCAGTGCTAGTTTATGGGACAGGAATCAGCCCCAGCATTTT.

In its sample, this clone was seen a few times. The chain joins TRBV5-4 to TRBJ2-1, with 8 bases that match TRBD1. The CDR3 length is 15 residues. Trimming removed 3 bases from V and 9 bases from J; junction bases left unmatched: 11. CDR1 and CDR2 (germline): SGHNT, YYREEE (reference sequence). The CDR3 region is CASSSTGVVVGEQFF. The CDR3 DNA follows: TGTGCCAGCAGCTCGACAGGGGTCGTAGTCGGTGAGCAGTTCTTC.

Only one count was recorded for this clone. The chain is built from TRBV9 and TRBJ2-2; 14 nucleotides agree with TRBD2. CDR1 is SGDLS and CDR2 is YYNGEE in the germline V gene. Losses at the gene ends were 5 bases for V and 8 bases for J; bases not matched to a gene: 8. This CDR3 has 16 residues. CDR3 in DNA: TGTGCCAGCAGTCGAAGACTAGCGGGGGGGTCGGGGGAGCTGTTTTTT. It specifies CASSRRLAGGSGELFF.

The chain recombines TRBV7-9 with TRBJ2-2, with 8 bases matching TRBD2. CDR1 SEHNR and CDR2 FQNEAQ come from the germline V gene (reference sequence). This CDR3 spans 15 amino acids. V dropped 7 bases and J dropped 0; count of bases not matched to a gene: 4. This CDR3 is CASTEGLANTGELFF. CDR3 bases: TGTGCCAGCACCGAGGGACTAGCGAACACCGGGGAGCTGTTTTTT.

The chain links TRBV5-1 to TRBJ1-5; TRBD1 matches 7 bases. Germline trimming cut 0 bases from V and 10 bases from J; bases unmatched to any gene: 13. The CDR3 covers 16 residues. The germline V gene has CDR1 SGHRS and CDR2 YFSETQ. This CDR3 reads CASSLGPQLQGSPQHF. As DNA, the CDR3 is TGCGCCAGCAGCTTGGGTCCTCAACTACAGGGGTCCCCCCAGCATTTT. Based on the CDR3 plus reference TRBV5-1 and TRBJ1-5, the full variable domain is KAGVTQTPRYLIKTRGQQVTLSCSPISGHRSVSWYQQTPGQGLQFLFEYFSETQRNKGNFPGRFSGRQFSNSRSEMNVSTLELGDSALYLCASSLGPQLQGSPQHFGDGTRLSIL.

The V call is TRBV6-5, the J call TRBJ2-2; 7 bases fit TRBD1. This CDR3 spans 14 amino acids. V lost 7 bases and J lost 3; bases outside the gene matches: 5. Germline CDR1 reads MNHEY; CDR2 reads SVGAGI. The CDR3 region is CASNWDSYTGELFF. The CDR3 DNA reads TGTGCCAGCAACTGGGACAGCTACACCGGGGAGCTGTTTTTT.

J is TRBJ1-5 and V is TRBV27; 7 bases are shared with TRBD1. The junction had 4 bases not matched to a gene; V was cut back by 5 bases and J by 3 bases. CDR3 length: 14 amino acids. Germline V CDR1 and CDR2: MNHEY, SMNVEV (reference sequence). The CDR3 loop reads CASSRGQANQPQHF. CDR3 coding DNA: TGTGCCAGCAGTCGAGGACAGGCCAATCAGCCCCAGCATTTT.

The chain has TRBV6-5 and TRBJ1-1, with 11 bases identical to TRBD1. The CDR3 is 15 residues long. Germline lookup yields CDR1 MNHEY and CDR2 SVGAGI. V gave up 10 bases and J gave up 6 bases; unmatched junction bases: 13. The CDR3 loop reads CAINFGQGANPEAFF. In nucleotides, the CDR3 is TGTGCCATCAACTTTGGACAGGGGGCAAACCCTGAAGCTTTCTTT.

This chain links TRBV19 with TRBJ1-6, with 11 positions matching TRBD1. V dropped 0 bases and J dropped 14; count of bases not matched to a gene: 6. Germline CDR1 reads LNHDA; CDR2 reads SQIVND (reference sequence). The CDR3 covers 15 residues. Here the CDR3 reads CASSIDGTGGPSLHF. The DNA of the CDR3 is TGTGCCAGTAGTATAGACGGGACAGGGGGGCCGTCCCTCCACTTT.

The rearrangement uses TRBV3-1 (or the pseudogene TRBV3-2) and TRBJ2-7, with 9 bases identical to TRBD1. V shed 4 bases and J 3 bases; nucleotides not matched to a gene: 4. CDR3 length equals 14 residues. Germline values: CDR1 LGHDT, CDR2 YNNKEL (reference sequence). CDR3 nucleotides: TGTGCCAGCAGCCCCCGGGACAGGGTCTACGAGCAGTACTTC. Protein sequence: CASSPRDRVYEQYF.

The chain joins TRBV4-2 to TRBJ1-6; possibly TRBD1 for D (6 bases). V lost 3 bases and J 10 bases, leaving 13 bases between the germline ends. Germline V CDR1 and CDR2: LGHNA, YNFKEQ. CDR3 length equals 14 residues. The CDR3 DNA reads TGTGCCAGCAGCCATCTACAGGGCGGGTCACCCCTCCACTTT. This encodes CASSHLQGGSPLHF.

This rearrangement joins TRBV7-2 to TRBJ1-4; no clear D gene. Per germline, CDR1 SGHTA and CDR2 FQGNSA. The CDR3 is made up of 13 amino acids. V gave up 6 bases and J gave up 8 bases, with 13 bases separating them. The CDR3: CASRLGRKEKLFF. The CDR3 region has the DNA TGTGCCAGCAGGCTGGGGAGGAAGGAAAAACTGTTTTTT.

The V gene is TRBV10-2, the J gene TRBJ1-1; TRBD1 agrees at 7 bases. Trimming removed 4 bases from V and 1 base from J; junction bases left unmatched: 12. This CDR3 contains 17 residues. Per germline, CDR1 WSHSY and CDR2 SAAADI. The CDR3 region is CASSAKAGGTGNTEAFF. CDR3 coding DNA: TGCGCCAGCAGTGCAAAGGCAGGGGGGACCGGGAACACTGAAGCTTTCTTT.

The chain combines TRBV6-5 with TRBJ2-3; 10 nucleotides align to TRBD1. Losses at the gene ends were 6 bases for V and 8 bases for J; bases not matched to a gene: 5. The CDR3 sequence is 13 residues long. The germline gives CDR1 MNHEY, CDR2 SVGAGI. The CDR3: CASRDRGRGTQYF. The CDR3 DNA reads as TGTGCCAGCAGAGACAGGGGGCGCGGTACGCAGTATTTT.

The chain joins TRBV11-3 to TRBJ2-1, with 9 bases identical to TRBD2. This CDR3 has 16 amino acids. From germline, CDR1 is SGHNT and CDR2 YENEEA. V lost 5 bases to trimming and J lost 7 bases; unmatched junction nucleotides: 12. CDR3 bases: TGTGCCAGCAGCAAGGACGCGGGGGGGCCTCGGAATGAGCAGTTCTTC. It translates to CASSKDAGGPRNEQFF. The whole variable domain, remainder taken from reference TRBV11-3 and TRBJ2-1, is EAGVVQSPRYKIIEKKQPVAFWCNPISGHNTLYWYLQNLGQGPELLIRYENEEAVDDSQLPKDRFSAERLKGVDSTLKIQPAELGDSAVYLCASSKDAGGPRNEQFFGPGTRLTVL.

The chain carries TRBV12-3 or TRBV12-4 and TRBJ2-7; 10 bases fit TRBD1. CDR3 length equals 13 residues. The J segment lost 6 bases and the V segment lost 6 bases, leaving 5 bases of the junction unmatched. The CDR3 sequence: CASRSTGGIEQYF. CDR3 DNA: TGTGCCAGCAGATCGACAGGGGGCATCGAGCAGTACTTC.